What follows are 6 T cell receptor beta chains derived from one specimen sequenced in a study of T cell clonotyping in hematopoietic cell transplantation. Clones were sequenced by immunoSEQ multiplex PCR, and TCRdb holds only the in-frame ones, with some missing. The sample includes around 13,000 clones, about 79% of them seen just once. The sequencing used PBMCs, collected 100 days after allogeneic stem cell transplant. These receptors all come from a female patient aged 40-49 years who had an allogeneic stem cell transplant from a related donor, so T cells may come from the graft donor. Some clones in this sample may be carry-over from other donors' samples.

This sequence joins TRBV29-1 and TRBJ2-2, with 9 bases aligning to TRBD2. CDR3 length: 14 residues. The germline gives CDR1 SQVTM, CDR2 ANQGSEA. V shed 4 bases and J 7 bases; nucleotides not matched to a gene: 7. CDR3 in DNA: TGCAGCGTTGTGGCTAGCGGGATTGGCGGGGAGCTGTTTTTT. Amino acid sequence: CSVVASGIGGELFF.

The gene calls are TRBV11-3 and TRBJ2-1; 8 bases align to TRBD2. CDR3 size: 14 residues. Germline lookup yields CDR1 SGHNT and CDR2 YENEEA. With 3 bases clipped from V and 6 bases from J, the junction kept 4 bases outside the gene matches. CDR3 DNA: TGTGCCAGCAGCTTGAGCGGGAGCTCCAATGAGCAGTTCTTC. This translates into CASSLSGSSNEQFF.

In its sample, this clone was seen a few times. This chain joins TRBV29-1 and TRBJ1-1, with 11 bases lining up with TRBD1. V shed 6 bases and J 5 bases; nucleotides not matched to a gene: 11. Germline CDR1 and CDR2: SQVTM and ANQGSEA. There are 15 residues in the CDR3. As DNA, the CDR3 is TGCAGCGTCGCGGGACAGGGGGGGGGATTGACTGAAGCTTTCTTT. Protein product: CSVAGQGGGLTEAFF.

V and J are TRBV7-2 and TRBJ2-3; the match to TRBD2 covers 7 bases. Germline loops: CDR1 SGHTA, CDR2 FQGNSA. With V trimmed by 0 bases and J by 4 bases, 10 bases remained unmatched. There are 17 residues in the CDR3. The CDR3 is CASSLASRGSGADTQYF. In nucleotides, the CDR3 is TGTGCCAGCAGCTTAGCGTCCCGAGGCAGCGGGGCAGATACGCAGTATTTT.

As DNA, the CDR3 is TGTGCCAGCAGCTCTGGTCGGGGGAGCTCCTACGAGCAGTACTTC. Its protein is CASSSGRGSSYEQYF. The chain has TRBV11-2 and TRBJ2-7, with D tentatively TRBD2 (6 bases). Germline lookup yields CDR1 SGHAT and CDR2 FQNNGV. The CDR3 sequence is 15 residues long. V gave up 4 bases and J gave up 0 bases, with 13 bases separating them.

The chain uses TRBV30 and TRBJ1-1; D not resolved. Germline CDR1 and CDR2: GTSNPN and SVGIG (reference sequence). Trimming shortened V by 3 bases and J by 2 bases, and 4 bases separated the two germline ends. This CDR3 contains 11 residues. The CDR3 sequence: CAWSLNTEAFF. The CDR3 nucleotides are TGTGCCTGGAGCCTAAACACTGAAGCTTTCTTT.